This paragraph covers one T cell receptor (beta chain) sequence. TCRdb analysed the 5' RACE reads with MiXCR anew, one entry per CDR3 protein. The repertoire holds about 1.7 million distinct CDR3 sequences, with about 31% as singletons. This sample was taken from a study of identical twins. The CDR3 sequence is 14 residues long. This receptor was taken from a newborn girl in good health. The sample consisted of cord blood. The gene calls are TRBV21-1 and TRBJ2-1; no check of the table's D call, TRBD1, against the DNA was made. TRBV21-1 is noted as a pseudogene. Written as DNA, the CDR3 is TGTGCCAGCAGCCCTAACCGGGACTACGATGAGCAGTTCTTC. Translating it yields CASSPNRDYDEQFF.